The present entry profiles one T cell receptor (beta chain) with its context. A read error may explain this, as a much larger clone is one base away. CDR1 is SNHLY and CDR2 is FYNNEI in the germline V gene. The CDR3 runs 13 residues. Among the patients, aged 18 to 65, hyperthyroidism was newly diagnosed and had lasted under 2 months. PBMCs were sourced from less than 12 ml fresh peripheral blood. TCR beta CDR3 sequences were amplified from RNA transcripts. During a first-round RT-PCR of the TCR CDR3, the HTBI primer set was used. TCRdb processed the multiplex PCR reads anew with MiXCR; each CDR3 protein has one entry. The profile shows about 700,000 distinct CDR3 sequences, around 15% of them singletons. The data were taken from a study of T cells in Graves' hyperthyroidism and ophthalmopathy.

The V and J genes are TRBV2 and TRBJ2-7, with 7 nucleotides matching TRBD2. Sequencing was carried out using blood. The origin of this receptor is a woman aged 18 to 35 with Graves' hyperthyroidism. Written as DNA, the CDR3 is TGTGCCGGCAGGTGGACACGGGGGGATGAGCAGTACTTC. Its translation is CAGRWTRGDEQYF.